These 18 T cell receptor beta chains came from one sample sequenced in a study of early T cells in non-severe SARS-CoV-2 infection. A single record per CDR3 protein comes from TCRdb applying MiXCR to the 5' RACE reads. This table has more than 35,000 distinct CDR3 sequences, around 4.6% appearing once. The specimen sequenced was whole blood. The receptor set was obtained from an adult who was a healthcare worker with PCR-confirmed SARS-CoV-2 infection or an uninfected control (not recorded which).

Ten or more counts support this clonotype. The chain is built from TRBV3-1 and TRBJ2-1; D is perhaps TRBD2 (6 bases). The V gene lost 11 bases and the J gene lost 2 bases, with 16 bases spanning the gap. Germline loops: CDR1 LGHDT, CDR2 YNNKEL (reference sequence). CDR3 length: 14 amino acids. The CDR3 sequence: CAAGPSQAYNEQFF. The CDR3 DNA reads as TGTGCCGCGGGACCCTCACAAGCCTACAATGAGCAGTTCTTC.

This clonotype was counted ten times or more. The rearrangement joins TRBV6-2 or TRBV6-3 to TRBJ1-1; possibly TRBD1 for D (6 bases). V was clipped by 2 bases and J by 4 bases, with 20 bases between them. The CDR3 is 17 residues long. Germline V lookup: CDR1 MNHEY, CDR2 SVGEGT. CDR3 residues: CASSYRLGRGQGTEAFF. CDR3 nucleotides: TGTGCCAGCAGTTACCGACTGGGTCGGGGGCAGGGCACTGAAGCTTTCTTT.

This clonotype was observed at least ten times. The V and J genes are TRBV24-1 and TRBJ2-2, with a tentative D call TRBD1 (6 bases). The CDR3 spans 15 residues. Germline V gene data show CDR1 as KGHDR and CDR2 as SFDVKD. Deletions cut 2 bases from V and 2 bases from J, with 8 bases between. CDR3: CATSDSGHNTGELFF. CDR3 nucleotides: TGTGCCACCAGTGATTCGGGACACAACACCGGGGAGCTGTTTTTT.

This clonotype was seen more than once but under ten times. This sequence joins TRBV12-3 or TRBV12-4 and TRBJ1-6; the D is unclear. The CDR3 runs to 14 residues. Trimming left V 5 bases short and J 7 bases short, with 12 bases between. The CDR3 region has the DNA TGTGCCAGCAGTCCTAGGGCGCTAAATTCACCCCTCCACTTT. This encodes CASSPRALNSPLHF.

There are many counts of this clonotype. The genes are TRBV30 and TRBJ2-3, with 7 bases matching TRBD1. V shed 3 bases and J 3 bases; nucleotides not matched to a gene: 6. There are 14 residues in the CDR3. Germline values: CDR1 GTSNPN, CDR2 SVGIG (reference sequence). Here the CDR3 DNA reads TGTGCCTGGAGCAATCGACAGGGAACAGATACGCAGTATTTT. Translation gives CAWSNRQGTDTQYF.

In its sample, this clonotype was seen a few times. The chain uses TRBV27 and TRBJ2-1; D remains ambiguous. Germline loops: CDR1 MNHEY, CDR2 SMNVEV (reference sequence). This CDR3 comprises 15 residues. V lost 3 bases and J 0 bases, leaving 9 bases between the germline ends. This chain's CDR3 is CASSFDRSSYNEQFF. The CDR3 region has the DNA TGTGCCAGCAGTTTTGACCGGAGCTCCTACAATGAGCAGTTCTTC.

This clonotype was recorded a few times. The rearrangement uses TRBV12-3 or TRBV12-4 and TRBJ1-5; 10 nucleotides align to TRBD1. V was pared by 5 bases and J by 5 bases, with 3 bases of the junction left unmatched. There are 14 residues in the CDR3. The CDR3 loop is CASSKDRGDQPQHF. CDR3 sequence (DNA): TGTGCCAGCAGTAAGGACAGGGGGGATCAGCCCCAGCATTTT.

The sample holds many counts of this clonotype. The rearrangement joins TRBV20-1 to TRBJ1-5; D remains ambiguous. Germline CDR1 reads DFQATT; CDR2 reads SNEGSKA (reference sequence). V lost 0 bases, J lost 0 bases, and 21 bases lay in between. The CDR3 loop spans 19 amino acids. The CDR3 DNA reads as TGCAGTGCTAGAGATCTCGAGGGAGCCCTTGAGTATAGCAATCAGCCCCAGCATTTT. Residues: CSARDLEGALEYSNQPQHF.

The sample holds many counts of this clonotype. CDR3 sequence reads: CASSSPQGRRRAGELFF. CDR3 DNA: TGTGCCAGCAGCTCGCCCCAGGGGAGGCGGAGGGCCGGGGAGCTGTTTTTT. This chain links TRBV7-2 with TRBJ2-2; D could derive from TRBD1 or TRBD2 (6 bases each). Trimming took off 4 bases at V and 6 bases at J, with 21 bases between the two ends. This CDR3 spans 17 amino acids. In germline, CDR1 is SGHTA, CDR2 FQGNSA. The entire variable domain, with the rest obtained from reference TRBV7-2 and TRBJ2-2, is as follows: GAGVSQSPSNKVTEKGKDVELRCDPISGHTALYWYRQSLGQGLEFLIYFQGNSAPDKSGLPSDRFSAERTGGSVSTLTIQRTQQEDSAVYLCASSSPQGRRRAGELFFGEGSRLTVL.

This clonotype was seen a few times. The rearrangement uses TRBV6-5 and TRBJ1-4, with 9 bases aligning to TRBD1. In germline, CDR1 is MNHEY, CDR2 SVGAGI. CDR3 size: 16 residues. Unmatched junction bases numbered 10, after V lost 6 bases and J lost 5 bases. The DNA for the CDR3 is TGTGCCAGCAGCTCCCACTGGGGGACAGGGAATGAAAAACTGTTTTTT. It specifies CASSSHWGTGNEKLFF.

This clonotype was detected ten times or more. In DNA form, the CDR3 reads TGTGCCAGCAGCTCTACTCGAGACAGGGGGGAGACCCAGTACTTC. Residues: CASSSTRDRGETQYF. This chain joins TRBV7-6 and TRBJ2-5; 9 bases agree with TRBD1. Germline-derived CDR1 and CDR2 are SGHVS and FNYEAQ. Trimming removed 4 bases from V and 5 bases from J; junction bases left unmatched: 8. CDR3 length equals 15 residues.

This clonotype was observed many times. The CDR3 sequence: CAWSLGQGVQPQHF. Here the CDR3 DNA reads TGTGCCTGGAGTCTAGGGCAGGGGGTTCAGCCCCAGCATTTT. The chain joins TRBV30 to TRBJ1-5; 7 bases match TRBD1. The germline V gene encodes CDR1 GTSNPN and CDR2 SVGIG (reference sequence). The ends lost 2 bases at V and 6 bases at J; junction bases unmatched: 7. The CDR3 extends over 14 amino acids.

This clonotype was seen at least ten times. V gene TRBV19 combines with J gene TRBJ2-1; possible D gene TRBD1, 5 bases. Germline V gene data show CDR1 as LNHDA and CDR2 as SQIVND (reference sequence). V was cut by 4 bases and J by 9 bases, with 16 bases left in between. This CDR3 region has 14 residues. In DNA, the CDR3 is TGTGCCAGTAGTACCGTCCAAGGGGCAGGTGAGCAGTTCTTC. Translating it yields CASSTVQGAGEQFF.

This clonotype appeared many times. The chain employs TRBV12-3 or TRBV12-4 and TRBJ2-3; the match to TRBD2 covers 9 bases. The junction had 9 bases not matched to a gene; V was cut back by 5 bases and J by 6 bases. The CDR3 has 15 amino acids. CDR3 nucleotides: TGTGCCAGCAGTCCCGGGGGACTAGCACGGGATACGCAGTATTTT. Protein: CASSPGGLARDTQYF.

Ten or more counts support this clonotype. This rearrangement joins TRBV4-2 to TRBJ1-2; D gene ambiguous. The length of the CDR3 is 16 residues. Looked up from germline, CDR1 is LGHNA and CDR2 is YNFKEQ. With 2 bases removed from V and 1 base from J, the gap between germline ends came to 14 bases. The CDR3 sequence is CASSQLGHGDNYGYTF. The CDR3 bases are TGTGCCAGCAGCCAATTAGGCCACGGAGATAACTATGGCTACACCTTC.

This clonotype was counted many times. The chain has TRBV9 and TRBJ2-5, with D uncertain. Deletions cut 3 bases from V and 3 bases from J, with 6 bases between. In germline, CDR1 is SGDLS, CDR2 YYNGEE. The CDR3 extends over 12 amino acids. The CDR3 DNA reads TGTGCCAGCAGCGGAAGGGAAGAGACCCAGTACTTC. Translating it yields CASSGREETQYF. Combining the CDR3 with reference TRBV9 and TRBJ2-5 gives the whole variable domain DSGVTQTPKHLITATGQRVTLRCSPRSGDLSVYWYQQSLDQGLQFLIQYYNGEERAKGNILERFSAQQFPDLHSELNLSSLELGDSALYFCASSGREETQYFGPGTRLLVL.

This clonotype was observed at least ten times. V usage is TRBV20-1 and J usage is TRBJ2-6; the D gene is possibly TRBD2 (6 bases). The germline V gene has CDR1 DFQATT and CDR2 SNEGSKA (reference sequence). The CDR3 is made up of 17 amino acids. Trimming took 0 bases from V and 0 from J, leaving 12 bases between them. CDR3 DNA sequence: TGCAGTGCTAGAGAGTGGAGGGGCGGCTCTGGGGCCAACGTCCTGACTTTC. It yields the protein CSAREWRGGSGANVLTF.

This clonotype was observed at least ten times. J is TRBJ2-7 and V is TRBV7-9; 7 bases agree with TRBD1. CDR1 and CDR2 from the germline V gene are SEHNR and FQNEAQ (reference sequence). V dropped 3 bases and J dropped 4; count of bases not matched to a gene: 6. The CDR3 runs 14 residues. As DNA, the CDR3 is TGTGCCAGCAGCTTCGGGACAGTTCTGTACGAGCAGTACTTC. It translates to CASSFGTVLYEQYF.